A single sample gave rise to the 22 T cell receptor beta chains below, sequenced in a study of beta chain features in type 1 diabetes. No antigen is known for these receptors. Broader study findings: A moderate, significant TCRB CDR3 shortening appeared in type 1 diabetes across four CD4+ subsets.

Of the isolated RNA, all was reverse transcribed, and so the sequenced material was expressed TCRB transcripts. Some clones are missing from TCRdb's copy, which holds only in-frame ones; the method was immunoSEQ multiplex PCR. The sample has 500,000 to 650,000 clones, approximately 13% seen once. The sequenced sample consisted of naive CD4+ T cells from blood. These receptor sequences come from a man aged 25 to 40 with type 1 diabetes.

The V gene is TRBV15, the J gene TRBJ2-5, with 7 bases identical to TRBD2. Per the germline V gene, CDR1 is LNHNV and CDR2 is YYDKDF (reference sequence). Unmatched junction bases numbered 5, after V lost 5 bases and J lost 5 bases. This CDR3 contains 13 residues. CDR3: CATSFGEGETQYF. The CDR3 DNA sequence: TGTGCCACCAGCTTCGGGGAGGGGGAGACCCAGTACTTC.

The CDR3 DNA sequence: TGTGCCAGCAGCCCCGGACAGGGGGAATATGCTGAAGCTTTCTTT. It codes for CASSPGQGEYAEAFF. This sequence joins TRBV7-9 and TRBJ1-1; 10 bases align to TRBD1. The CDR3 runs to 15 residues. The junction had 9 bases not matched to a gene; V was cut back by 5 bases and J by 6 bases. The germline V gene has CDR1 SEHNR and CDR2 FQNEAQ (reference sequence).

The CDR3 region has the DNA TGTGCCAGCAGCTTAACGGGGGGCATGAACACTGAAGCTTTCTTT. Amino acids: CASSLTGGMNTEAFF. V gene TRBV7-2 combines with J gene TRBJ1-1, with D tentatively TRBD1 (6 bases). V lost 2 bases, J lost 0 bases, and 10 bases lay in between. CDR3 length: 15 amino acids. The germline V gene has CDR1 SGHTA and CDR2 FQGNSA.

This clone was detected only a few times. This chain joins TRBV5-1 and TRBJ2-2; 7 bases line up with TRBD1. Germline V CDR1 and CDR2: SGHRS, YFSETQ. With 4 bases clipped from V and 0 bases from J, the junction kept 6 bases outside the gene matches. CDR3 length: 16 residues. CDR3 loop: CASSRGTATNTGELFF. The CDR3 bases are TGCGCCAGCAGCCGTGGGACAGCTACGAACACCGGGGAGCTGTTTTTT.

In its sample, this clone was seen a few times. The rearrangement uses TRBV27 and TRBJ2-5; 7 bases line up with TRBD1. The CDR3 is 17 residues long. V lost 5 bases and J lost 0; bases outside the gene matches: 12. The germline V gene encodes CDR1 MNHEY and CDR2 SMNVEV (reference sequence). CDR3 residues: CASSPRQGPQYQETQYF. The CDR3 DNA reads TGTGCCAGCAGTCCCCGACAGGGACCTCAGTACCAAGAGACCCAGTACTTC.

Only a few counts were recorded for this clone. Here the CDR3 reads CASSALPGTYNTGELFF. The CDR3 DNA is TGTGCCAGCAGCGCATTACCCGGGACATATAACACCGGGGAGCTGTTTTTT. The chain is built from TRBV9 and TRBJ2-2; perhaps TRBD1 as D (6 bases). V lost 3 bases and J lost 2, with 17 bases in between. Germline CDR1 is SGDLS and CDR2 is YYNGEE. The length of the CDR3 is 17 residues.

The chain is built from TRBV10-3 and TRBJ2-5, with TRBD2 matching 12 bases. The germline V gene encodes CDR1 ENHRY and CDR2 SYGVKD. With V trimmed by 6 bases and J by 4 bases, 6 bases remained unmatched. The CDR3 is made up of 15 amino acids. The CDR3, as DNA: TGTGCCATCAGGACTAGCGGGGGCCAGGGAGAGACCCAGTACTTC. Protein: CAIRTSGGQGETQYF.

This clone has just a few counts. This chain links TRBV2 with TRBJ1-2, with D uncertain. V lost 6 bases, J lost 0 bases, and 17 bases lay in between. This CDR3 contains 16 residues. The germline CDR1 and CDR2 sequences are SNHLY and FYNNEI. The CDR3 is CASRPEMGRSNYGYTF. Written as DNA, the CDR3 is TGTGCCAGCAGACCAGAGATGGGGAGATCTAACTATGGCTACACCTTC.

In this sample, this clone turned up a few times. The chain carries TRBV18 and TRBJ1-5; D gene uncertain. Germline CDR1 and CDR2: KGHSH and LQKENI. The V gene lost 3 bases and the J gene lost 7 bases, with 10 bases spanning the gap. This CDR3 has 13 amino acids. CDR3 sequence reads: CASSPQVRQPQHF. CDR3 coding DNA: TGTGCCAGCTCACCCCAGGTTCGCCAGCCCCAGCATTTT.

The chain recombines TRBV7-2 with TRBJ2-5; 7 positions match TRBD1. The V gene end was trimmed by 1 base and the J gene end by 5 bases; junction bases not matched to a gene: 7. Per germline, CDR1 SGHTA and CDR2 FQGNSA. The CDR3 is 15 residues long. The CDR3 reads CASSLDHRGEETQYF. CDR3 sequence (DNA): TGTGCCAGCAGCTTAGACCACAGGGGAGAGGAGACCCAGTACTTC.

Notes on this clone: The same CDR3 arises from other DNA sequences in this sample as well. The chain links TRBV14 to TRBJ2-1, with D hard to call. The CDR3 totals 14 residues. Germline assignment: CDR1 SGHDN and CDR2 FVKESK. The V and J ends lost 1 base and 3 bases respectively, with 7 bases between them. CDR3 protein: CASSQVGRYNEQFF. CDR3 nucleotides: TGTGCCAGCAGCCAAGTCGGCCGCTACAATGAGCAGTTCTTC.

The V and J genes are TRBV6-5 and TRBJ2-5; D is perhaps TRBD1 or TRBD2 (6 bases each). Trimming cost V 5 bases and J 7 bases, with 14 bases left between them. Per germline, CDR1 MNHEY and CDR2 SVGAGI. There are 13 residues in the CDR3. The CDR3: CASSHNREVTQYF. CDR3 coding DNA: TGTGCCAGCAGTCATAACAGGGAGGTGACCCAGTACTTC.

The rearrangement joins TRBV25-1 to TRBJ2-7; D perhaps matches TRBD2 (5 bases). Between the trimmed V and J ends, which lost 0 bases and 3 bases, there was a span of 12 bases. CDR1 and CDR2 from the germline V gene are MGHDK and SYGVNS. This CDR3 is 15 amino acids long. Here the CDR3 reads CASSEYRGVDYEQYF. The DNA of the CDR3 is TGTGCCAGCAGTGAATACCGGGGTGTAGACTACGAGCAGTACTTC.

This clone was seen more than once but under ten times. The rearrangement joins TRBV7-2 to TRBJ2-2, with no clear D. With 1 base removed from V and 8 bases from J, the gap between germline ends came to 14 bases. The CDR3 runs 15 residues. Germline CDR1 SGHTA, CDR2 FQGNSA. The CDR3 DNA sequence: TGTGCCAGCAGCTTAGTTTGGGCTGGCGAGGGGGAGCTGTTTTTT. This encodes CASSLVWAGEGELFF.

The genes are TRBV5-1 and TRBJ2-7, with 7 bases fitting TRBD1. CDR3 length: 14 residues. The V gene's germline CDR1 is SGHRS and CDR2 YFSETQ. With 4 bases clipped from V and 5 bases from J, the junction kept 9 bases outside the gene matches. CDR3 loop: CASSLGQVRHEQYF. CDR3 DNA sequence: TGCGCCAGCAGCCTCGGACAGGTTCGCCACGAGCAGTACTTC.

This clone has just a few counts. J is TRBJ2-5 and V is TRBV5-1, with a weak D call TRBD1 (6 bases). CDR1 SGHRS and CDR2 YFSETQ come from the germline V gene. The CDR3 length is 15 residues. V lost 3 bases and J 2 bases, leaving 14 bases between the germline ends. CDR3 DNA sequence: TGCGCCAGCAGCTCGGCCGGGACACAACAAGAGACCCAGTACTTC. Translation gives CASSSAGTQQETQYF. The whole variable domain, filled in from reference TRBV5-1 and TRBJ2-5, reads KAGVTQTPRYLIKTRGQQVTLSCSPISGHRSVSWYQQTPGQGLQFLFEYFSETQRNKGNFPGRFSGRQFSNSRSEMNVSTLELGDSALYLCASSSAGTQQETQYFGPGTRLLVL.

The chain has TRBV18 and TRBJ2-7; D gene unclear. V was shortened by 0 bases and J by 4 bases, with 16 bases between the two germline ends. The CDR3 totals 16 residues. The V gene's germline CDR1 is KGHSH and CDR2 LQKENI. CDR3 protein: CASSPPSPVPGYEQYF. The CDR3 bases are TGTGCCAGCTCACCACCGTCCCCTGTTCCCGGTTACGAGCAGTACTTC. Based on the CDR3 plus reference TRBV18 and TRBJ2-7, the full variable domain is NAGVMQNPRHLVRRRGQEARLRCSPMKGHSHVYWYRQLPEEGLKFMVYLQKENIIDESGMPKERFSAEFPKEGPSILRIQQVVRGDSAAYFCASSPPSPVPGYEQYFGPGTRLTVT.

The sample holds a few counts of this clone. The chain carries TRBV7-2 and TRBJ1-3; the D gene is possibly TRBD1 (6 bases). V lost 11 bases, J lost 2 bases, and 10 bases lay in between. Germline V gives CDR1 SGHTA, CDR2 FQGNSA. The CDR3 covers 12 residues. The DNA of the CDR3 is TGTGCCGGAAGACAGGCTGGAAACACCATATATTTT. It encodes CAGRQAGNTIYF.

Here the CDR3 reads CASSVGGASRGNEQFF. The CDR3 DNA reads as TGTGCCAGCAGCGTGGGTGGTGCCTCCCGGGGTAATGAGCAGTTCTTC. The chain joins TRBV9 to TRBJ2-1, with a tentative D call TRBD2 (5 bases). Trimming removed 2 bases at V and 7 bases at J, with 19 bases between. The CDR3 is 16 amino acids. Germline V gives CDR1 SGDLS, CDR2 YYNGEE.

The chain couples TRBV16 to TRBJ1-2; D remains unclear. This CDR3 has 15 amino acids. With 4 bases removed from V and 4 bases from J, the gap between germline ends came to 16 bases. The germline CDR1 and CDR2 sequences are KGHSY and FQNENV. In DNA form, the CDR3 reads TGTGCCAGCAGCCCAACTATGGACGGTATCTATGGCTACACCTTC. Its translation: CASSPTMDGIYGYTF.

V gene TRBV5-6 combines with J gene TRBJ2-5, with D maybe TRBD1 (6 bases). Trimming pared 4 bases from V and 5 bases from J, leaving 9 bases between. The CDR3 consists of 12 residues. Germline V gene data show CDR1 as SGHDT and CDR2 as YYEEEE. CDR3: CASSRTDETQYF. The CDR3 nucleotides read TGTGCCAGCAGCCGGACAGATGAGACCCAGTACTTC.

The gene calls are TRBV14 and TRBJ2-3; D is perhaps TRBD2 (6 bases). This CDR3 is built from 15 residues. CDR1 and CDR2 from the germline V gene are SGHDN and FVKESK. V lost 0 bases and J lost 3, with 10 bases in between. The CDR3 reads CASSQDAGRTDTQYF. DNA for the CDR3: TGTGCCAGCAGCCAAGATGCGGGGAGAACAGATACGCAGTATTTT.